Listed here is a single T cell receptor (beta chain). Its antigen remains undetermined. No base quality values were provided; no much bigger clone lies one nucleotide off. A second Seattle source provided samples from volunteer blood donors who had recovered from COVID-19. Collaborating institutions collected whole blood in K2EDTA tubes following their own protocols. For TCRbeta analysis, collaborators shipped samples in one of three forms: frozen whole blood, isolated PBMCs, or DNA extracted from either of those sample types. This specimen belongs to a study of blood T cell repertoires in COVID-19 (dated by TCRdb to about 2020). About the investigation overall: The collaborator samples originated in the United States, Italy and Spain and spanned the acute and convalescent phases of COVID-19. The prospective study material was composed of cDNA or gDNA derived from T cells, B-cell-depleted T cells, or PBMCs. The dataset comprised deeply sampled blood TCRbeta repertoires from subjects exposed to, actively infected with, or recovered from COVID-19. The repertoires were made available in a free public database intended to serve as a resource for research on the immune response to SARS-CoV-2. The samples were drawn from the first 160 participants of the ongoing ImmuneRACE study and from 1,254 subjects provided by 6 global collaborators. Sample metadata almost always included a de-identified subject ID, COVID-19 status, age in years and sex. Where HLA class I and class II types were available, the types were taken from metadata supplied by the sample provider, not from assay-based typing.

V is pared back by 0 bases and J by 9 bases, with 9 bases lying between the germline termini. CDR1 SNHLY and CDR2 FYNNEI were looked up in the germline V gene. From the cysteine up to the phenylalanine, the CDR3 has a length of 14 residues. Only CDR3 DNA is held: 42 bases, read in frame from base 1. Here is what the overall study found, with its caveats: How much clinical and demographic metadata was included differed by source and by participant, and the metadata was provided uncurated.

TCRbeta CDR3 regions were amplified from genomic DNA using the immunoSEQ Assay, a bias-controlled multiplex PCR. The published analysis was carried out like this. The number of nucleated cells in each sample was estimated by amplification of reference gene primers within the assay. To quantify the absolute abundance of each unique TCRbeta CDR3 rearrangement, sequence reads were collapsed and filtered. For each sample, productive Simpson clonality was calculated as the square root of Simpson's diversity index across productive rearrangements. TCRdb limited this immuneACCESS table to in-frame rearrangements with V and J called. A share of clones is missing; checked studies link under half to unresolved V genes, and the rest is unexplained. The V and J calls and clone size are taken from that table; D and trimming were inferred from the DNA. A total of 200,000 to 300,000 clones appear in this sample, about nine tenths of them only once. The leading ten clones occupy approximately 9.8% of the sample.

Sample: peripheral blood. The TCR comes from a man in his forties who had recovered from COVID-19. The chain couples TRBV2 to TRBJ1-6, with TRBD1 as a weak D call on 6 bases. The nucleotide sequence reads as follows: TGTGCCAGCAGTGAAGCCCCCAGGGGTTCACCCCTCCACTTT. Translated, this gives CASSEAPRGSPLHF.